Listed here are 9 T cell receptor beta chains from one sample, sequenced in a study of T cell repertoires in cytomegalovirus infection (dated by TCRdb to between 2017 and 2020). Sequencing was performed on an Illumina HiSeq 1500. In-frame beta chains were kept once TCRdb had trimmed the public reads at Q25 with fastp and called clones with MiXCR. Rows are unified per CDR3 protein, each entry keeping the most common DNA and genes. In all, the sample holds some 99,000 distinct CDR3 sequences, and around 31% of those were seen once. Around 80% of the sample belongs to the ten largest clones. Explained via the paper, the treatment or condition label denotes: in vitro stimulation with specific CMV peptide epitopes to enrich CMV-specific T cells. These TCRs' antigens remain unknown. The sample consisted of CD8+ T cells from cultured PBMCs, taken from culture after CMV antigen stimulation. These receptors were obtained from a human donor in good health (CMV status not recorded). Some clones in this sample may be carry-over from other donors' samples.

This clonotype was seen a handful of times. This chain connects TRBV28 to TRBJ1-5, with 8 bases identical to TRBD1. Per germline, CDR1 MDHEN and CDR2 SYDVKM. Losses at the gene ends were 3 bases for V and 4 bases for J; bases not matched to a gene: 5. The CDR3 length is 15 residues. CDR3: CASSFPGQENQPQHF. CDR3 DNA: TGTGCCAGCAGTTTCCCGGGACAGGAGAATCAGCCCCAGCATTTT.

V usage is TRBV5-6 and J usage is TRBJ1-5; perhaps TRBD1 as D (5 bases). Trimming cost V 3 bases and J 2 bases, with 12 bases left between them. The CDR3 runs to 15 residues. Germline CDR1 is SGHDT and CDR2 is YYEEEE. The chain's CDR3 is CASSSLRDGNQPQHF. CDR3 DNA sequence: TGTGCCAGCAGCTCTCTAAGGGACGGCAATCAGCCCCAGCATTTT.

This clonotype was picked up a small number of times. The CDR3, as DNA: TGTGCCAGCCTCACAGGTATATTTGGTGGTACGCAGTATTTT. Amino acid sequence: CASLTGIFGGTQYF. The genes are TRBV28 and TRBJ2-3, with D perhaps matching TRBD1 (5 bases). Deletions cut 8 bases from V and 8 bases from J, with 20 bases between. CDR3 length equals 14 residues. Germline V gene data show CDR1 as MDHEN and CDR2 as SYDVKM. The whole variable domain, filled in from reference TRBV28 and TRBJ2-3, reads DVKVTQSSRYLVKRTGEKVFLECVQDMDHENMFWYRQDPGLGLRLIYFSYDVKMKEKGDIPEGYSVSREKKERFSLILESASTNQTSMYLCASLTGIFGGTQYFGPGTRLTVL.

The chain carries TRBV29-1 and TRBJ2-3, with TRBD1 matching 8 bases. Unmatched junction bases numbered 7, after V lost 4 bases and J lost 4 bases. Germline CDR1 SQVTM, CDR2 ANQGSEA. The length of the CDR3 is 14 residues. CDR3 nucleotides: TGCAGCGTTGCGGGTCAGGGGGCCGCAGATACGCAGTATTTT. Its translation: CSVAGQGAADTQYF.

This clonotype occurred a few times. The rearrangement uses TRBV2 and TRBJ2-3; tentative D call: TRBD2 (6 bases). V shed 6 bases and J shed 0 bases, with 13 bases lying between them. Germline assignment: CDR1 SNHLY and CDR2 FYNNEI. This CDR3 has 15 amino acids. CDR3 protein: CASSGGIGSTDTQYF. The CDR3 coding sequence is TGTGCCAGCAGCGGAGGGATTGGTAGCACAGATACGCAGTATTTT.

In this sample, this clonotype turned up a few times. V is TRBV7-8 and J is TRBJ1-1; 9 positions match TRBD1. Trimming at V came to 5 bases and at J to 3 bases, leaving 4 bases not matched to a gene. CDR1 and CDR2 from the germline V gene are SGHVS and FQNEAQ. The CDR3 consists of 14 residues. The CDR3 protein is CASSPWTGDTEAFF. The CDR3 nucleotides read TGTGCCAGCAGCCCGTGGACAGGGGACACTGAAGCTTTCTTT.

The chain couples TRBV19 to TRBJ2-7, with D perhaps matching TRBD1 or TRBD2 (6 bases each). The germline V gene has CDR1 LNHDA and CDR2 SQIVND (reference sequence). The CDR3 runs to 15 residues. Trimming pared 2 bases from V and 5 bases from J, leaving 16 bases between. The CDR3 is CASSITSRGVHEQYF. CDR3 nucleotide sequence: TGTGCCAGTAGTATAACTAGCAGGGGAGTTCACGAGCAGTACTTC.

The chain uses TRBV28 and TRBJ2-4, with a tentative D call TRBD2 (7 bases). This CDR3 region has 18 residues. V was shortened by 4 bases and J by 3 bases, with 22 bases between the two germline ends. CDR1 and CDR2 from the germline V gene are MDHEN and SYDVKM. The CDR3 nucleotides are TGTGCCAGCAGTTATGGGGCTGGTGGGGGGGCGGACAAAAACATTCAGTACTTC. Translation gives CASSYGAGGGADKNIQYF.

There are a few counts of this clonotype. The genes are TRBV15 and TRBJ2-1; 7 bases fit TRBD1. With V trimmed by 3 bases and J by 5 bases, 7 bases remained unmatched. The length of the CDR3 is 15 residues. CDR1 LNHNV and CDR2 YYDKDF come from the germline V gene (reference sequence). The CDR3 reads CATSRIGTANNEQFF. The CDR3 nucleotides read TGTGCCACCAGCAGGATCGGGACAGCTAACAATGAGCAGTTCTTC.